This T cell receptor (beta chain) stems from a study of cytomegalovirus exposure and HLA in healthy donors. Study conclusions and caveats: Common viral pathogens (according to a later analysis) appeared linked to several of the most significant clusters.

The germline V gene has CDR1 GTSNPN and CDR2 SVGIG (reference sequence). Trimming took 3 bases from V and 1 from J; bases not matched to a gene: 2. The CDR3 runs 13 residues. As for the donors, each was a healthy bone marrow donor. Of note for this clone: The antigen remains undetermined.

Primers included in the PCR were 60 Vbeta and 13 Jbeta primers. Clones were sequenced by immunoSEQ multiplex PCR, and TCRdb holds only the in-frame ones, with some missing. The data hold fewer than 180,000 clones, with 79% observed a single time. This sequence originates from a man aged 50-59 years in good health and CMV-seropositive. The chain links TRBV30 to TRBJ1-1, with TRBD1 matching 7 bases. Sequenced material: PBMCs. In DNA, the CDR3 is TGTGCCTGGAGGGGACAGAAGAACACTGAAGCTTTCTTT. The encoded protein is CAWRGQKNTEAFF.